Shown below are 8 T cell receptor beta chains from a single sample sequenced in a study of regulatory T cells in long-lasting Graves disease. Building the TCR beta libraries relied on iRepertoire HTBI primers, and CDR3 regions underwent Arm-PCR. TCRdb recomputed calls from the multiplex PCR reads with MiXCR, one row per CDR3 protein. The sample has 540,000 or so distinct CDR3 sequences; approximately 13% are singletons. Time point: newly diagnosed GD, antithyroid drugs for less than 3 months. Extracted RNA from PBMCs served as the source of the TCR library. These data were likewise used in another study, on T cells in Graves' hyperthyroidism and ophthalmopathy.

The specimen comprised peripheral blood mononuclear cells (PBMCs), sampled at new diagnosis, from a patient treated with antithyroid drugs. The receptor set was obtained from a man aged 30 to 45 with Graves disease.

This chain connects TRBV7-2 to TRBJ2-3; 10 positions match TRBD2. From germline, CDR1 is SGHTA and CDR2 FQGNSA. CDR3 size: 15 residues. The junction had 6 bases not matched to a gene; V was cut back by 5 bases and J by 4 bases. CDR3 in amino acids: CASSPRTSGSDTQYF. The CDR3 bases are TGTGCCAGCAGCCCCCGGACTAGCGGTTCAGATACGCAGTATTTT. Full variable domain (remainder filled in from reference TRBV7-2 and TRBJ2-3): GAGVSQSPSNKVTEKGKDVELRCDPISGHTALYWYRQSLGQGLEFLIYFQGNSAPDKSGLPSDRFSAERTGGSVSTLTIQRTQQEDSAVYLCASSPRTSGSDTQYFGPGTRLTVL.

This clonotype was seen a few times. The chain recombines TRBV10-2 with TRBJ1-5, with no clear D. CDR1 is WSHSY, CDR2 SAAADI, per germline. The CDR3 spans 14 residues. V lost 4 bases to trimming and J lost 4 bases, with 11 bases between them. DNA of the CDR3: TGCGCCAGCAGTGGCCACAGCATAAATCAGCCCCAGCATTTT. This encodes CASSGHSINQPQHF.

Ten or more counts support this clonotype. The chain employs TRBV7-8 and TRBJ2-7; D unclear. The germline V gene encodes CDR1 SGHVS and CDR2 FQNEAQ. The CDR3 length is 14 residues. V dropped 4 bases and J dropped 0 bases, with 10 bases sitting between them. The CDR3, as DNA: TGTGCCAGCAGCTCTACCCCGAGCTCCTACGAGCAGTACTTC. Its protein is CASSSTPSSYEQYF.

This clonotype was observed at least ten times. The genes are TRBV10-3 and TRBJ2-7, with 7 bases aligning to TRBD2. Trimming cost V 8 bases and J 3 bases; bases outside gene matches: 7. This CDR3 comprises 13 residues. Germline assignment: CDR1 ENHRY and CDR2 SYGVKD. CDR3 sequence (DNA): TGTGCCATCGGATGGCGGGAGAGCTACGAGCAGTACTTC. Amino acid sequence: CAIGWRESYEQYF.

This clonotype was recorded at least ten times. This sequence joins TRBV10-3 and TRBJ2-1; possible D gene TRBD2, 5 bases. The germline V and J ends were trimmed by 4 bases and 0 bases, with 10 bases remaining between them. Looked up from germline, CDR1 is ENHRY and CDR2 is SYGVKD. The CDR3 covers 15 residues. CDR3 sequence (DNA): TGTGCCATCAGTGTGGCTAGCCCCTCCTACAATGAGCAGTTCTTC. Translated: CAISVASPSYNEQFF.

This clonotype showed up many times. Written as DNA, the CDR3 is TGTGCCAGCAGCCGCCCCCGGGACATCACAGATACGCAGTATTTT. Translated, it gives CASSRPRDITDTQYF. The V call is TRBV12-3 or TRBV12-4, the J call TRBJ2-3; D possibly corresponds to TRBD1 (6 bases). This CDR3 contains 15 residues. V was pared by 6 bases and J by 2 bases, with 15 bases between.

As to this clonotype: One base away lies a much larger clone, so this may be a sequencing read error. The chain combines TRBV2 with TRBJ2-7; no clear D gene. This CDR3 is built from 15 residues. Germline V gene data show CDR1 as SNHLY and CDR2 as FYNNEI. The CDR3 loop is CASSEDILRVYEQCF. CDR3 DNA sequence: TGTGCCAGCAGTGAGGATATTTTAAGGGTCTACGAGCAGTGCTTC.

V is TRBV24-1 and J is TRBJ2-5, with TRBD2 identical over 8 bases. This CDR3 region has 15 residues. Trimming at V came to 4 bases and at J to 4 bases, leaving 7 bases not matched to a gene. The germline CDR1 and CDR2 sequences are KGHDR and SFDVKD. CDR3 in DNA: TGTGCCACCAGTGAGAGCGGGAGTCCGTCAGAGACCCAGTACTTC. Translating gives CATSESGSPSETQYF.